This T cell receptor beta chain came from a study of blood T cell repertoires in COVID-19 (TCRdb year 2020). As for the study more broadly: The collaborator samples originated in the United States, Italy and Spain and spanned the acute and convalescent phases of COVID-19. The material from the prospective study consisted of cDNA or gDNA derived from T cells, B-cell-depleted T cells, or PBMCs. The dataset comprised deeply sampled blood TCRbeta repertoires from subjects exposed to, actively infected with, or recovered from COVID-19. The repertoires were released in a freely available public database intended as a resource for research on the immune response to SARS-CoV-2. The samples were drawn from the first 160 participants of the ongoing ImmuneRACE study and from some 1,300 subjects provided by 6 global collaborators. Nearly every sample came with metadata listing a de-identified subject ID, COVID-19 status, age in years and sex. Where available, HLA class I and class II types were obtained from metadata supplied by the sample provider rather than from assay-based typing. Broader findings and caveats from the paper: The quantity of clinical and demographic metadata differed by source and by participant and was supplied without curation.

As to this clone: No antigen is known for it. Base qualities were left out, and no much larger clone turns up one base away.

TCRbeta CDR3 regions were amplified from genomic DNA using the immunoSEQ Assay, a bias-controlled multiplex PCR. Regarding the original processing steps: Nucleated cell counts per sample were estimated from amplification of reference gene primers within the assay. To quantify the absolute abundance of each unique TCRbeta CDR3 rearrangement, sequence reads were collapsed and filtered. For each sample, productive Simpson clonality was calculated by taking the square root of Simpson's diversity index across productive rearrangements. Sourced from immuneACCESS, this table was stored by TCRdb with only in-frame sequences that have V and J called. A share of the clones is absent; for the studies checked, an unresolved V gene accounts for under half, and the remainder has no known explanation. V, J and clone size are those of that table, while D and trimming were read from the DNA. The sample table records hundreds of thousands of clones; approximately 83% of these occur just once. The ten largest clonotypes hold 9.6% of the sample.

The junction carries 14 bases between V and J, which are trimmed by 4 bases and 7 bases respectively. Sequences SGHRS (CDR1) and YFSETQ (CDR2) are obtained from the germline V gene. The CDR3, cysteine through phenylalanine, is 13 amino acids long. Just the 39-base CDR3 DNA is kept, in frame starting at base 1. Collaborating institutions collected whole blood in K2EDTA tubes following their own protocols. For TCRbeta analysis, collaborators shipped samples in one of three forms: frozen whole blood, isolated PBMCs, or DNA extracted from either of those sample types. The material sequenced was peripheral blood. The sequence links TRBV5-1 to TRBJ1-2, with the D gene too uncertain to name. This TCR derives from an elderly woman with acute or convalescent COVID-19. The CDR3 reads CASSTASPSGYTF. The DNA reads TGCGCCAGCAGCACGGCCTCACCTAGTGGCTACACCTTC.